The sequence of this T cell receptor (beta chain) was determined in a study of T cell responses to AZD1222 COVID-19 vaccine. Whole-study findings and limits: Two AZD1222 administrations were followed by greater Spike-specific TCR breadth and depth. Only six AZD1222 recipients tested seropositive at baseline.

The assay was immunoSEQ multiplex PCR, and TCRdb's table has in-frame clones only and misses some. Of around 170,000 clones in the sample, around nine tenths were seen once. The CDR3 spans 15 residues. Trimming left V 2 bases short and J 2 bases short, with 11 bases between. CDR1 and CDR2 from the germline V gene are MDHEN and SYDVKM. As regards this clone: Its antigen is currently unknown.

This sequence was found in an adult who received the AZD1222 COVID-19 vaccine. V usage is TRBV28 and J usage is TRBJ2-3; maybe TRBD2 (5 bases). This specimen consisted of peripheral blood, obtained 28 days after the second AZD1222 dose. CDR3: CASSLGGRATDTQYF. The CDR3, as DNA: TGTGCCAGCAGTTTAGGTGGGCGGGCCACAGATACGCAGTATTTT. The variable domain in full, with the rest retrieved from reference TRBV28 and TRBJ2-3, is DVKVTQSSRYLVKRTGEKVFLECVQDMDHENMFWYRQDPGLGLRLIYFSYDVKMKEKGDIPEGYSVSREKKERFSLILESASTNQTSMYLCASSLGGRATDTQYFGPGTRLTVL.